This T cell receptor (beta chain) came from a study of human T cells and chemical hapten exposure. Time point of the sample: patch test 2, 6 weeks after DPC sensitization. The treatment is: therapeutic diphenylcyclopropenone sensitization with weekly scalp DPC. V was shortened by 0 bases and J by 7 bases, with 14 bases between the two germline ends. The CDR3 extends over 16 amino acids. Germline V gene lookup returns CDR1 SGHRS and CDR2 YFSETQ. Ten or more counts support this clonotype. One entry per CDR3 protein, called by TCRdb with MiXCR from the RACE reads. Of tens of thousands of distinct CDR3 sequences listed, around 7.9% are singletons.

This TCR was recovered from a woman aged 45-65 years with alopecia areata. Some clones in this sample may be carry-over from other donors' samples. The rearrangement joins TRBV5-1 to TRBJ1-6; no definite D call. The sequences come from whole blood, collected in connection with sensitization to the hapten diphenylcyclopropenone (DPC). The chain's CDR3 is CASSLVVTSLNSPLHF. CDR3 coding DNA: TGCGCCAGCAGCTTGGTAGTAACAAGTCTCAATTCACCCCTCCACTTT.